The 26 T cell receptor beta chains given below trace back to one sample, sequenced in a study of cytomegalovirus exposure and HLA in healthy donors. With 60 Vbeta and 13 Jbeta primers, the PCR was carried out. Only in-frame clones appear in the TCRdb table, and some are missing; sequencing was by immunoSEQ multiplex PCR. The table has under 150,000 clones, 82% seen once. The sequenced material came from PBMCs. These receptors were collected from a male donor in good health and CMV-seronegative.

The genes are TRBV7-8 and TRBJ1-1; 9 bases fit TRBD1. Looked up from germline, CDR1 is SGHVS and CDR2 is FQNEAQ. V lost 4 bases and J lost 4; bases outside the gene matches: 4. The CDR3 has 14 residues. The CDR3 is CASSSGQGPTEAFF. The CDR3 nucleotides read TGTGCCAGCAGCTCGGGACAGGGCCCCACTGAAGCTTTCTTT.

V and J are TRBV9 and TRBJ2-7, with 15 bases lining up with TRBD2. The CDR3 length is 18 residues. The germline gives CDR1 SGDLS, CDR2 YYNGEE. V was clipped by 3 bases and J by 0 bases; unmatched bases: 7. The CDR3 nucleotides read TGTGCCAGCAGCGCTGGGACTAGCGGGAGGCGAAGCTCCTACGAGCAGTACTTC. Residues: CASSAGTSGRRSSYEQYF.

A note on this clone: Mismatch with germline at one junction end may stem from a read error. The V and J genes are TRBV30 and TRBJ1-4; TRBD1 matches 10 bases. Germline values: CDR1 GTSNPN, CDR2 SVGIG (reference sequence). The CDR3 has 13 amino acids. The CDR3 spells CAWSVQGQGLGKF. In nucleotides, the CDR3 is TGTGCCTGGAGTGTACAGGGACAGGGGCTCGGAAAGTTT.

The chain is built from TRBV7-2 and TRBJ2-3; 9 positions match TRBD1. The ends lost 1 base at V and 2 bases at J; junction bases unmatched: 4. This CDR3 is 16 amino acids long. The germline CDR1 and CDR2 sequences are SGHTA and FQGNSA. The DNA for the CDR3 is TGTGCCAGCAGCTTAGTAGGGACAGGGTTCACAGATACGCAGTATTTT. Protein product: CASSLVGTGFTDTQYF.

This clone was found once. CDR3: CASSGVADTEAFF. As DNA, the CDR3 is TGTGCCAGCAGTGGTGTCGCGGACACTGAAGCTTTCTTT. The V call is TRBV2, the J call TRBJ1-1; D is ambiguous. Trimming left V 4 bases short and J 3 bases short, with 9 bases between. The CDR3 runs 13 residues. In germline, CDR1 is SNHLY, CDR2 FYNNEI.

The chain joins TRBV6-6 to TRBJ2-7; TRBD2 agrees at 13 bases. The CDR3 length is 14 residues. Germline assignment: CDR1 MNHNY and CDR2 SVGAGI (reference sequence). The V and J ends lost 6 bases and 4 bases, in that order; junction bases with no gene match: 3. CDR3 sequence reads: CASRTSGRGYEQYF. CDR3 sequence (DNA): TGTGCCAGCAGAACTAGCGGGAGGGGTTACGAGCAGTACTTC.

This clone was counted between two and nine times. CDR3 in DNA: TGTGCCAGCAGTCACCTTCTCGAGGTTACGCAGTATTTT. Protein product: CASSHLLEVTQYF. This chain joins TRBV11-2 and TRBJ2-3; D gene uncertain. The CDR3 totals 13 residues. CDR1 SGHAT and CDR2 FQNNGV come from the germline V gene. V lost 6 bases and J lost 8, with 15 bases in between.

This chain uses TRBV30 with TRBJ1-1; no clear D. Germline V gives CDR1 GTSNPN, CDR2 SVGIG (reference sequence). V gave up 7 bases and J gave up 6 bases, with 9 bases separating them. The CDR3 sequence is 10 residues long. The CDR3 DNA is TGTGCCTATGACAACCCTGAAGCTTTCTTT. Encoded protein: CAYDNPEAFF.

This rearrangement joins TRBV10-3 to TRBJ2-1; 7 bases match TRBD2. Germline CDR1 reads ENHRY; CDR2 reads SYGVKD. This CDR3 is 14 amino acids long. After removal of 7 bases from V and 9 bases from J, the junction contained 12 bases not matched to a gene. The CDR3 region is CAINPGGGPSEQFF. For the CDR3, the DNA is TGTGCCATCAATCCGGGGGGAGGGCCTAGTGAGCAGTTCTTC.

The J gene is TRBJ2-7, the V gene TRBV5-1, with no clear D. Germline CDR1 is SGHRS and CDR2 is YFSETQ. V lost 1 base and J 0 bases, leaving 8 bases between the germline ends. The CDR3 runs 14 residues. The CDR3: CASSLIQTSYEQYF. The DNA for the CDR3 is TGCGCCAGCAGCTTGATACAGACCTCCTACGAGCAGTACTTC. The entire variable domain, with the rest obtained from reference TRBV5-1 and TRBJ2-7, is as follows: KAGVTQTPRYLIKTRGQQVTLSCSPISGHRSVSWYQQTPGQGLQFLFEYFSETQRNKGNFPGRFSGRQFSNSRSEMNVSTLELGDSALYLCASSLIQTSYEQYFGPGTRLTVT.

The rearrangement links TRBV27 to TRBJ1-4; 7 nucleotides match TRBD1. Per germline, CDR1 MNHEY and CDR2 SMNVEV (reference sequence). The CDR3 spans 14 residues. The V gene end was trimmed by 4 bases and the J gene end by 7 bases; junction bases not matched to a gene: 6. The CDR3 DNA is TGTGCCAGCAGTTACAGGGGAATCGGTGAAAAACTGTTTTTT. It yields the protein CASSYRGIGEKLFF.

The chain carries TRBV30 and TRBJ2-1, with unresolved D. The V gene lost 5 bases and the J gene lost 6 bases, with 8 bases spanning the gap. Looked up from germline, CDR1 is GTSNPN and CDR2 is SVGIG (reference sequence). CDR3 length equals 11 residues. CDR3 sequence reads: CAWARSNEQFF. The CDR3 region has the DNA TGTGCCTGGGCGCGGTCCAATGAGCAGTTCTTC.

The sample holds one count of this clone. This rearrangement joins TRBV29-1 to TRBJ1-1, with D perhaps matching TRBD1 (6 bases). CDR1 is SQVTM, CDR2 ANQGSEA, per germline. The CDR3 has 12 amino acids. With 3 bases removed from V and 7 bases from J, the gap between germline ends came to 12 bases. The CDR3 region is CSVDKGEGEAFF. In DNA, the CDR3 is TGCAGCGTTGATAAGGGGGAAGGTGAAGCTTTCTTT.

V gene TRBV4-1 combines with J gene TRBJ2-1, with 9 bases identical to TRBD2. V was clipped by 0 bases and J by 4 bases; unmatched bases: 19. CDR1 MGHRA and CDR2 YSYEKL come from the germline V gene. The CDR3 runs to 21 residues. CDR3 amino acids: CASSQEGLESEASGAYNEQFF. In DNA, the CDR3 is TGCGCCAGCAGCCAAGAGGGCCTCGAATCGGAGGCTAGCGGGGCTTACAATGAGCAGTTCTTC.

The chain employs TRBV7-6 and TRBJ2-2; 11 bases are a match to TRBD2. The CDR3 runs 19 residues. Germline CDR1 is SGHVS and CDR2 is FNYEAQ. Losses at the gene ends were 2 bases for V and 6 bases for J; bases not matched to a gene: 14. The DNA of the CDR3 is TGTGCCAGCAGCTTATGGCTAGCGGGAGGTGGTAGAACACCCGGGGAGCTGTTTTTT. Its translation: CASSLWLAGGGRTPGELFF.

This clone has only one observation. V and J are TRBV5-1 and TRBJ2-3, with a weak D call TRBD2 (5 bases). The CDR3 totals 14 residues. V lost 2 bases to trimming and J lost 0 bases, with 7 bases between them. In germline, CDR1 is SGHRS, CDR2 YFSETQ. CDR3 in DNA: TGCGCCAGCAGCTTAAGGACTAGCACAGATACGCAGTATTTT. Protein sequence: CASSLRTSTDTQYF.

The chain employs TRBV5-6 and TRBJ2-7; TRBD1 agrees at 7 bases. J gave up 2 bases and V 3 bases, and 2 bases lay outside the gene matches. This CDR3 is built from 13 residues. Germline CDR1 is SGHDT and CDR2 is YYEEEE. CDR3 nucleotide sequence: TGTGCCAGCAGCTCTGGGACAGCCTACGAGCAGTACTTC. Translating gives CASSSGTAYEQYF.

The chain employs TRBV15 and TRBJ1-1; D remains ambiguous. Germline values: CDR1 LNHNV, CDR2 YYDKDF (reference sequence). Trimming cost V 1 base and J 8 bases, with 14 bases left between them. This CDR3 spans 14 amino acids. The CDR3 bases are TGTGCCACCAGCAGAGGGGCAGCTCTTCGGGAAGCTTTCTTT. Its translation: CATSRGAALREAFF. The full variable domain, with the rest looked up from reference TRBV15 and TRBJ1-1, is DAMVIQNPRYQVTQFGKPVTLSCSQTLNHNVMYWYQQKSSQAPKLLFHYYDKDFNNEADTPDNFQSRRPNTSFCFLDIRSPGLGDTAMYLCATSRGAALREAFFGQGTRLTVV.

This chain connects TRBV7-9 to TRBJ2-7; tentatively, D is TRBD1 (5 bases). The CDR3 has 12 amino acids. Germline V gene sequence: CDR1 SEHNR, CDR2 FQNEAQ (reference sequence). With 3 bases removed from V and 4 bases from J, the gap between germline ends came to 7 bases. The CDR3 DNA sequence: TGTGCCAGCAGCTTGGACACTTACGAGCAGTACTTC. Its translation: CASSLDTYEQYF.

The chain carries TRBV6-4 and TRBJ2-3, with 8 bases that match TRBD1. Germline V CDR1 and CDR2: MRHNA, SNTAGT. The CDR3 loop spans 14 amino acids. With V trimmed by 8 bases and J by 5 bases, 9 bases remained unmatched. CDR3 loop: CASAAGGTGDTQYF. The DNA for the CDR3 is TGTGCCAGCGCTGCAGGGGGCACCGGAGATACGCAGTATTTT.

V usage is TRBV25-1 and J usage is TRBJ1-1, with D possibly being TRBD1 (5 bases). This CDR3 spans 14 amino acids. The germline V and J ends were trimmed by 3 bases and 0 bases, with 8 bases remaining between them. Per germline, CDR1 MGHDK and CDR2 SYGVNS. The CDR3 coding sequence is TGTGCCAGCAGTGATCGACAGATGAACACTGAAGCTTTCTTT. Its protein product is CASSDRQMNTEAFF.

The J gene is TRBJ1-1, the V gene TRBV30, with D perhaps matching TRBD1 (6 bases). The germline CDR1 and CDR2 sequences are GTSNPN and SVGIG (reference sequence). The V and J ends lost 1 base and 8 bases respectively, with 14 bases between them. The CDR3 loop spans 13 amino acids. The DNA for the CDR3 is TGTGCCTGGAGTGGAGAACCTGACAGGGAAGCTTTCTTT. This gives the protein CAWSGEPDREAFF. The whole variable domain, filled in from reference TRBV30 and TRBJ1-1, reads SQTIHQWPATLVQPVGSPLSLECTVEGTSNPNLYWYRQAAGRGLQLLFYSVGIGQISSEVPQNLSASRPQDRQFILSSKKLLLSDSGFYLCAWSGEPDREAFFGQGTRLTVV.

This clone showed up just once. The chain joins TRBV27 to TRBJ1-3; D is perhaps TRBD1 (6 bases). The CDR3 loop spans 14 amino acids. Germline V gives CDR1 MNHEY, CDR2 SMNVEV (reference sequence). V shed 5 bases and J shed 2 bases, with 10 bases lying between them. CDR3: CASSQQGPGNTIYF. The CDR3 bases are TGTGCCAGCAGTCAACAGGGCCCTGGAAACACCATATATTTT.

The genes are TRBV19 and TRBJ2-2; 8 positions agree with TRBD1. The V gene's germline CDR1 is LNHDA and CDR2 SQIVND (reference sequence). This CDR3 spans 12 amino acids. With V trimmed by 3 bases and J by 13 bases, 4 bases remained unmatched. For the CDR3, the DNA is TGTGCCAGTAGTATCGGACAGGGAGCGCTGTTTTTT. Protein sequence: CASSIGQGALFF.

The rearrangement joins TRBV13 to TRBJ2-3; D might be TRBD1 (5 bases). Germline lookup yields CDR1 PRHDT and CDR2 FYEKMQ (reference sequence). The CDR3 is 17 amino acids. V lost 5 bases, J lost 4 bases, and 22 bases lay in between. This CDR3 reads CASSAQGRRTNPDTQYF. CDR3 coding DNA: TGTGCCAGCAGCGCGCAGGGCAGGCGAACAAATCCAGATACGCAGTATTTT.

This sequence joins TRBV7-9 and TRBJ2-7, with TRBD1 matching 9 bases. This CDR3 is built from 16 residues. Trimming cost V 2 bases and J 2 bases; bases outside gene matches: 7. The germline V gene has CDR1 SEHNR and CDR2 FQNEAQ (reference sequence). The CDR3 here is CASSLMLGTGTYEQYF. The CDR3 bases are TGTGCCAGCAGCTTAATGCTTGGGACAGGGACCTACGAGCAGTACTTC.